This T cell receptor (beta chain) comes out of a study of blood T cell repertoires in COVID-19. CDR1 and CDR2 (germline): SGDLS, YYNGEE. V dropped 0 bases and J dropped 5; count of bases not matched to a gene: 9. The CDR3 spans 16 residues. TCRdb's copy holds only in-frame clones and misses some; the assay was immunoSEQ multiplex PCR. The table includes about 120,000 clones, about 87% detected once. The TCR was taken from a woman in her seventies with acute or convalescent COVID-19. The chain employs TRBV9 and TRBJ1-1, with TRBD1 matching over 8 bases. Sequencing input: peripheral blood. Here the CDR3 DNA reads TGTGCCAGCAGCGTAGGGGAAGGCAGGGGGCTTACTGAAGCTTTCTTT. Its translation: CASSVGEGRGLTEAFF.